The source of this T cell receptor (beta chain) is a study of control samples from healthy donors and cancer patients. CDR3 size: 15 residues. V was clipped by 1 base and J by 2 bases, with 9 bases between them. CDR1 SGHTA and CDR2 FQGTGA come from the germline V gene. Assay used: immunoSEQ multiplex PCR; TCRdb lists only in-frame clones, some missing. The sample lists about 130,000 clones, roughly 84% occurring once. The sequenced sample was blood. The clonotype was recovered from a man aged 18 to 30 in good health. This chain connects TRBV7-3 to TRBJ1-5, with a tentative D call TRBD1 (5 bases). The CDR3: CASSLNGGGNQPQHF. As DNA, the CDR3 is TGTGCCAGCAGCTTAAACGGGGGAGGCAATCAGCCCCAGCATTTT. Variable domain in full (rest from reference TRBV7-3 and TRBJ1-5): GAGVSQTPSNKVTEKGKYVELRCDPISGHTALYWYRQSLGQGPEFLIYFQGTGAADDSGLPNDRFFAVRPEGSVSTLKIQRTERGDSAVYLCASSLNGGGNQPQHFGDGTRLSIL.